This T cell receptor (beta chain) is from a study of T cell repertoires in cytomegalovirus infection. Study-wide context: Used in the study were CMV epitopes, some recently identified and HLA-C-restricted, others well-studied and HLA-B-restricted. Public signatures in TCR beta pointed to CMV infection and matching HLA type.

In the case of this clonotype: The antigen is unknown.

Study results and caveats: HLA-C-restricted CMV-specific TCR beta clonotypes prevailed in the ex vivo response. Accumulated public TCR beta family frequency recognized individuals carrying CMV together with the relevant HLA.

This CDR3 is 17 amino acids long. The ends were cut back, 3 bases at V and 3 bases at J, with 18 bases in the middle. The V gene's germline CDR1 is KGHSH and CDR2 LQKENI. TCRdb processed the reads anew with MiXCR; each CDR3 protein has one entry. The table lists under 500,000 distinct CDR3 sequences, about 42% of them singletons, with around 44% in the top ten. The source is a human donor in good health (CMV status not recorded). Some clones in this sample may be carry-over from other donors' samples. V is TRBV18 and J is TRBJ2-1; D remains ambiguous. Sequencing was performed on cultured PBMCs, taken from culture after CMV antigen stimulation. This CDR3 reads CASSPGQRPNRYNEQFF. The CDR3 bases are TGTGCCAGCTCACCCGGCCAACGACCGAATCGCTACAATGAGCAGTTCTTC.